Below, one TCR beta chain is given with its context. Its specificity is not known. These data are taken from a study of multiple sclerosis patients with progressive multifocal leukoencephalopathy. General study results and limits: TRBV and TRBJ usage showed no common pattern when PML developed. Lower normalized Shannon entropy suggested reduced TRB diversity in most PML patients.

The CDR3 length is 15 residues. Germline trimming cut 2 bases from V and 6 bases from J; bases unmatched to any gene: 1. The V gene's germline CDR1 is SGHTS and CDR2 YDEGEE. Time point here: before natalizumab initiation. Before the first natalizumab infusion, T0 blood samples were taken. The survey-level immunoSEQ assay was used. TCRdb's copy holds only in-frame clones and misses some; the assay was immunoSEQ multiplex PCR. This sample yields more than 30,000 clones, of which 89% are seen a single time; over 1.3% belongs to the top ten. This sequence joins TRBV5-8 and TRBJ2-1; TRBD2 agrees at 14 bases. This TCR came from a human donor with multiple sclerosis. Input material: PBMCs. The CDR3 region has the DNA TGTGCCAGCAGCTTCGGGACTAGCGGGAGCAATGAGCAGTTCTTC. This translates into CASSFGTSGSNEQFF.